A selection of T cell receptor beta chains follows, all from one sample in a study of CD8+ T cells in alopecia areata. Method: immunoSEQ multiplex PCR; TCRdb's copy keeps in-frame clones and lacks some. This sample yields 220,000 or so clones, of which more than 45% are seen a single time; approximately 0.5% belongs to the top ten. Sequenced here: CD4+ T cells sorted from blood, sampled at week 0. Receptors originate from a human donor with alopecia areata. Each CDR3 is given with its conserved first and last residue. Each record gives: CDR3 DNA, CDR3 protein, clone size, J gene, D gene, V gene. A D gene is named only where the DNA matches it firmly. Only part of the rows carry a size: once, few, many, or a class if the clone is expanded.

CDR3nt: TGTGCCAGCAGCCGCAACGGGGGGTCGAATGGCTACACCTTC
CDR3aa: CASSRNGGSNGYTF
abundance: .
j_gene: TRBJ1-2
d_gene: .
v_gene: TRBV7-9

CDR3nt: TGTGCCTGGAGCCAGACGTTCTCTGGGGCCAACGTCCTGACTTTC
CDR3aa: CAWSQTFSGANVLTF
abundance: .
j_gene: TRBJ2-6
d_gene: .
v_gene: TRBV30

CDR3nt: TGCAGCGTTGAAGATGAGGGTTCCTACGAGCAGTACTTC
CDR3aa: CSVEDEGSYEQYF
abundance: .
j_gene: TRBJ2-7
d_gene: .
v_gene: TRBV29-1

CDR3nt: TGTGCCAGCAGCCTGGGACAGGGAGGCGGGGAGCTGTTTTTT
CDR3aa: CASSLGQGGGELFF
abundance: .
j_gene: TRBJ2-2
d_gene: TRBD1
v_gene: TRBV7-9

CDR3nt: TGTGCCAGTAGCAACGACAGATCAGGCAGGGGCACTGAAGCTTTCTTT
CDR3aa: CASSNDRSGRGTEAFF
abundance: few
j_gene: TRBJ1-1
d_gene: .
v_gene: TRBV19

CDR3nt: TGTGCCTGGAGTCTGACCCAATTACGACAGGGGGGTACGCCCTACACCTTC
CDR3aa: CAWSLTQLRQGGTPYTF
abundance: .
j_gene: TRBJ1-2
d_gene: TRBD1
v_gene: TRBV30

CDR3nt: TGTGCCAGCAGCGTAGATCCAGGGAGGGATTCACCCCTCCACTTT
CDR3aa: CASSVDPGRDSPLHF
abundance: .
j_gene: TRBJ1-6
d_gene: .
v_gene: TRBV9

CDR3nt: TGTGCCAGCAGCCCACGGACGGGCATTAACTATGGCTACACCTTC
CDR3aa: CASSPRTGINYGYTF
abundance: few
j_gene: TRBJ1-2
d_gene: .
v_gene: TRBV7-9

CDR3nt: TGCAGCGTTGGAAGGGACAGAACGATGAACACTGAAGCTTTCTTT
CDR3aa: CSVGRDRTMNTEAFF
abundance: few
j_gene: TRBJ1-1
d_gene: TRBD1
v_gene: TRBV29-1

CDR3nt: TGTGCCAGCAGTGAAGCGGCAGGTTTTGGGGCGTCTAACGAGCAGTACTTC
CDR3aa: CASSEAAGFGASNEQYF
abundance: few
j_gene: TRBJ2-7
d_gene: .
v_gene: TRBV2

CDR3nt: TGTGCCAGCAGTTTCTCCCTTTACTATCGCTTC
CDR3aa: CASSFSLYYRF
abundance: .
j_gene: TRBJ2-4
d_gene: .
v_gene: TRBV27

CDR3nt: TGTGCCAGCAGGGGGACTAGCGGGGGATCAGATACGCAGTATTTT
CDR3aa: CASRGTSGGSDTQYF
abundance: .
j_gene: TRBJ2-3
d_gene: TRBD2
v_gene: TRBV2

CDR3nt: TGTGCCAGCATGCCTAGCGGTACCTCCTACGAGCAGTACTTC
CDR3aa: CASMPSGTSYEQYF
abundance: .
j_gene: TRBJ2-7
d_gene: TRBD2
v_gene: TRBV2

CDR3nt: TGTGCCAGCAGCTTGGATCGAAACTATGGCTACACCTTC
CDR3aa: CASSLDRNYGYTF
abundance: .
j_gene: TRBJ1-2
d_gene: .
v_gene: TRBV5-4

CDR3nt: TGTGCCAGCAGCCCACTAGCGGGAGCGGTAAAAGAGTTCTTC
CDR3aa: CASSPLAGAVKEFF
abundance: few
j_gene: TRBJ2-1
d_gene: TRBD2
v_gene: TRBV14

CDR3nt: TGTGCCACCAGCAGTGGCCTGGGGGTTGGGACCAAAAACATTCAGTACTTC
CDR3aa: CATSSGLGVGTKNIQYF
abundance: .
j_gene: TRBJ2-4
d_gene: .
v_gene: TRBV15

CDR3nt: TGTGCCAGCAGCCACCATCCGGGACAGGGGTTGGTTAACACCGGGGAGCTGTTTTTT
CDR3aa: CASSHHPGQGLVNTGELFF
abundance: .
j_gene: TRBJ2-2
d_gene: TRBD1
v_gene: TRBV7-6

CDR3nt: TGTGCCAGCAGCTTAGTTGTTGCAGGGGGAGCTTTCTTT
CDR3aa: CASSLVVAGGAFF
abundance: .
j_gene: TRBJ1-1
d_gene: TRBD1
v_gene: TRBV7-2

CDR3nt: TGCAGCGTTTCGGGGACGGCTAACTATGGCTACACCTTC
CDR3aa: CSVSGTANYGYTF
abundance: few
j_gene: TRBJ1-2
d_gene: .
v_gene: TRBV29-1

CDR3nt: TGCGCCAGCAGCTTGGCCTCGACAGTGAACTACGAGCAGTACTTC
CDR3aa: CASSLASTVNYEQYF
abundance: .
j_gene: TRBJ2-7
d_gene: .
v_gene: TRBV5-1

CDR3nt: TGCGCCAGCGGGGAGGGGGACCCGGACAATGAGCAGTTCTTC
CDR3aa: CASGEGDPDNEQFF
abundance: few
j_gene: TRBJ2-1
d_gene: .
v_gene: TRBV5-1

CDR3nt: TGCAGCGTTGAGTACACCATGAACACTGAAGCTTTCTTT
CDR3aa: CSVEYTMNTEAFF
abundance: few
j_gene: TRBJ1-1
d_gene: .
v_gene: TRBV29-1

CDR3nt: TGTGCCAGCGTCAGTGGATTTGGTACGCAGTATTTT
CDR3aa: CASVSGFGTQYF
abundance: .
j_gene: TRBJ2-3
d_gene: .
v_gene: TRBV27

CDR3nt: TGTGCCAGCAGCTTAGGTCTAGCGGGGGGCGCCGATACGCAGTATTTT
CDR3aa: CASSLGLAGGADTQYF
abundance: .
j_gene: TRBJ2-3
d_gene: TRBD2
v_gene: TRBV7-3

CDR3nt: TGTGCCAGCAGCCGAGTAGCGGGAGGGGCCTACAATGAGCAGTTCTTC
CDR3aa: CASSRVAGGAYNEQFF
abundance: few
j_gene: TRBJ2-1
d_gene: TRBD2
v_gene: TRBV11-2

CDR3nt: TGTGCCAGCAGCTTGTCGCGGAGCTACACCTTC
CDR3aa: CASSLSRSYTF
abundance: .
j_gene: TRBJ1-2
d_gene: .
v_gene: TRBV5-6

CDR3nt: TGTGCCTGGAGTCCCCAATACAATGAGCAGTTCTTC
CDR3aa: CAWSPQYNEQFF
abundance: once
j_gene: TRBJ2-1
d_gene: .
v_gene: TRBV30

CDR3nt: TGTGCCAGCACCTACGGACAGGGTTATCAGCCCCAGCATTTT
CDR3aa: CASTYGQGYQPQHF
abundance: few
j_gene: TRBJ1-5
d_gene: TRBD1
v_gene: TRBV5-6

CDR3nt: TGCGCCAGCAGCTTGAGGAATGAGCAGTTCTTC
CDR3aa: CASSLRNEQFF
abundance: .
j_gene: TRBJ2-1
d_gene: .
v_gene: TRBV5-1

CDR3nt: TGTGCCAGCAGTTGGTCACGGTTGAACACTGAAGCTTTCTTT
CDR3aa: CASSWSRLNTEAFF
abundance: .
j_gene: TRBJ1-1
d_gene: .
v_gene: TRBV6-5

CDR3nt: TGCAGCGTTGACGGTCCAGGGATGAATGAGCAGTTCTTC
CDR3aa: CSVDGPGMNEQFF
abundance: .
j_gene: TRBJ2-1
d_gene: .
v_gene: TRBV29-1

CDR3nt: TGCGCCAGCAGCCAAGAAAAGAACAGGGAAAACTATGGCTACACCTTC
CDR3aa: CASSQEKNRENYGYTF
abundance: .
j_gene: TRBJ1-2
d_gene: .
v_gene: TRBV4-1

CDR3nt: TGTGCCAGCAGCGTACGTTTCGTGTACACTGAAGCTTTCTTT
CDR3aa: CASSVRFVYTEAFF
abundance: once
j_gene: TRBJ1-1
d_gene: .
v_gene: TRBV9

CDR3nt: TGTGCCTGGAGTAGGGGTTTAAGTCCCGAGCAGTTCTTC
CDR3aa: CAWSRGLSPEQFF
abundance: .
j_gene: TRBJ2-1
d_gene: .
v_gene: TRBV30

CDR3nt: TGTGCCAGCAGTTTCGCCCTCAGGGCTCCTGAAGCTTTCTTT
CDR3aa: CASSFALRAPEAFF
abundance: .
j_gene: TRBJ1-1
d_gene: .
v_gene: TRBV27

CDR3nt: TGTGCCAGCAGCCCTCGGGACAGGGGTAACTATGGCTACACCTTC
CDR3aa: CASSPRDRGNYGYTF
abundance: .
j_gene: TRBJ1-2
d_gene: TRBD1
v_gene: TRBV5-4

CDR3nt: TGCAGCGAGGCCGCGTTCGCAGATACGCAGTATTTT
CDR3aa: CSEAAFADTQYF
abundance: .
j_gene: TRBJ2-3
d_gene: .
v_gene: TRBV29-1

CDR3nt: TGTGCCAGCAGCCAAGATCGGGGGGCTGGGGAGACCCAGTACTTC
CDR3aa: CASSQDRGAGETQYF
abundance: .
j_gene: TRBJ2-5
d_gene: .
v_gene: TRBV4-2

CDR3nt: TGTGCCAGCAGTCCCCCTTCGGGGGTAGGCTACACCTTC
CDR3aa: CASSPPSGVGYTF
abundance: .
j_gene: TRBJ1-2
d_gene: .
v_gene: TRBV27

CDR3nt: TGTGCCAGCAGCGCAACAGCAAGCTACAATGAGCAGTTCTTC
CDR3aa: CASSATASYNEQFF
abundance: .
j_gene: TRBJ2-1
d_gene: .
v_gene: TRBV9